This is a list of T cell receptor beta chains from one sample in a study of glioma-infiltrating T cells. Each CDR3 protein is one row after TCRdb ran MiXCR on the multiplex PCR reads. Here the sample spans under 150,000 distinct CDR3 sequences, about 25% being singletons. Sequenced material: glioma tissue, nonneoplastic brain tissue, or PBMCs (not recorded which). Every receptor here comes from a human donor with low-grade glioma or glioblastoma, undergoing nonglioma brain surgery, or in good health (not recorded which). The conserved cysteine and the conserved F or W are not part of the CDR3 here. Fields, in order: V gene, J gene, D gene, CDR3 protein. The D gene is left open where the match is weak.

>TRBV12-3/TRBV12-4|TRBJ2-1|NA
ASRPTDTDYNEQF
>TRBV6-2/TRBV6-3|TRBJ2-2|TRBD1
ASGYGQGGTGELF
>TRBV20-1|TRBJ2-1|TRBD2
SARTGGPHNEQF
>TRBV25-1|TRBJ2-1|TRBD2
ASSFSGGATEQF
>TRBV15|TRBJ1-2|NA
ATSRGADYGYT
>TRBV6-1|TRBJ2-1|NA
ASKRWDNEQF
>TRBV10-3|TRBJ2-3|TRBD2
AIRRDSGASTDTQY
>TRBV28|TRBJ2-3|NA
ASRYYRDTDTQY
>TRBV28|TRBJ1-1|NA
ASSSPGLEGAEAF
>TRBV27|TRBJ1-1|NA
ASRQLNTEAF
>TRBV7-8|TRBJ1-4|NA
ASGLRRKDEKLF
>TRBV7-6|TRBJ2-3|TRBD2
ASSLVAGAQY
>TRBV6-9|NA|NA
ASSYADTQH
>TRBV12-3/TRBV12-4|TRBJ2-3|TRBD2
ASSPRDYRTDTQY
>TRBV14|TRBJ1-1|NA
ASNLWGYLGIEAF
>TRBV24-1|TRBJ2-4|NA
ATRPNIQY
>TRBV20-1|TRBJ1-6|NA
SARGQTGNSPLH
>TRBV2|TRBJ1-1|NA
ASSESKSQTAF
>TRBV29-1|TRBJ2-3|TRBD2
SVERLAGGNTQY
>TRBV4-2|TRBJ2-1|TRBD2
ASSQERLAGIEQF
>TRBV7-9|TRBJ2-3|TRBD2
ASSLERTSGDTDTQY
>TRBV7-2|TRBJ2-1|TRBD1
ASRARGRSYNEQF
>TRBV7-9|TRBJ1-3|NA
ASRPAGPGNTIY
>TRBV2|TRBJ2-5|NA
ASEYQETQY
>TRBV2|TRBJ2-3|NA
ASSENWGADTQY
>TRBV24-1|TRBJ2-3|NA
ATSELTTDTQY
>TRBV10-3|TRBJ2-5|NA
AISEKGSQETQY
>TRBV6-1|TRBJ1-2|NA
ASSEEEEGYT
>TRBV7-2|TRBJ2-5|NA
ASSLPPAMKTQY
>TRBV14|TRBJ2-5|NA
ASSRPTVQETQY
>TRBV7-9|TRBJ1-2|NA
ASSLADSAYYGYT
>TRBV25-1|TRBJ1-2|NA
ASSEWAGDGYT
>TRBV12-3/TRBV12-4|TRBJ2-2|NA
ASSQGEGGTGELF
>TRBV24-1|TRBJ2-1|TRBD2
ATSASGGRSYNEQF
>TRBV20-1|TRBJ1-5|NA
SAREGSGSSQPQH
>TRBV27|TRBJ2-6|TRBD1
ASSGGRYRGVSGANVPT
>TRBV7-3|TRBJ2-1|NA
ASSFSQNNEQF
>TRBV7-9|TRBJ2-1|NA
ASSLFLSGYNEQF
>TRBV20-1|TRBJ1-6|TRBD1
SARRTGRNSPLH
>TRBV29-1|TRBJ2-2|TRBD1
SAGTGTNTGELF
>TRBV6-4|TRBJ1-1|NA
ASSKGQTSTEAF